This T cell receptor (beta chain) was retrieved from a study of shared clonotypes between healthy human individuals. In the case of this clone: The antigen is unknown.

Repertoires were generated with immunoSEQ multiplex PCR, while TCRdb's copy carries only in-frame clones and drops some. The repertoire holds approximately 2.5 million clones, with more than 80% as singletons. Study conclusions and caveats: Even with large depth, rarefaction showed that sorted-subset sequencing was incomplete. Deeper or shallower sequencing was expected to change how clonotypes are shared among donors.

Germline V gene data show CDR1 as MGHDK and CDR2 as SYGVNS. J was trimmed by 1 base and V by 4 bases; bases with no gene match: 5. CDR3 length: 15 residues. This TCR derives from a man aged 18 to 30 in good health. The V and J genes are TRBV25-1 and TRBJ1-1; 8 bases align to TRBD1. Input material: naive CD4+ T cells sorted from blood. Subset: CD45RA+ positively selected. CDR3 protein: CASSAAGTGNTEAFF. The CDR3 bases are TGTGCCAGCAGTGCAGCCGGGACAGGGAACACTGAAGCTTTCTTT.